Below, one TCR beta chain is given with its context. Antigen specificity is unknown. The data were obtained in a study of cytomegalovirus exposure and HLA in healthy donors. On the study more broadly: Earlier results showed roughly 110 million unique TCR beta sequences derived from about 179 million T cells. Whole-study findings and limits: A later analysis linked about 17,000 TCR beta sequences to HLA alleles at 0.05 false discovery rate. V segments that were indistinguishable, TRBV6-2 and TRBV6-3 among them, were omitted from analysis.

CDR1 MNHEY and CDR2 SMNVEV come from the germline V gene (reference sequence). The CDR3 contains 17 residues. V lost 3 bases to trimming and J lost 0 bases, with 16 bases between them. 60 Vbeta and 13 Jbeta primers were used in PCR. Produced via immunoSEQ multiplex PCR; TCRdb's table is partial and in-frame only. The data contain approximately 150,000 clones, around 80% of them singletons. This chain links TRBV27 with TRBJ2-3; TRBD1 is a possible D gene (5 bases). Input material: PBMCs. The sequence came from a man aged 35 to 55 in good health and CMV-seronegative. CDR3 protein: CASSFVAGQLSTDTQYF. The CDR3 nucleotides read TGTGCCAGCAGTTTCGTGGCAGGGCAATTGAGCACAGATACGCAGTATTTT.